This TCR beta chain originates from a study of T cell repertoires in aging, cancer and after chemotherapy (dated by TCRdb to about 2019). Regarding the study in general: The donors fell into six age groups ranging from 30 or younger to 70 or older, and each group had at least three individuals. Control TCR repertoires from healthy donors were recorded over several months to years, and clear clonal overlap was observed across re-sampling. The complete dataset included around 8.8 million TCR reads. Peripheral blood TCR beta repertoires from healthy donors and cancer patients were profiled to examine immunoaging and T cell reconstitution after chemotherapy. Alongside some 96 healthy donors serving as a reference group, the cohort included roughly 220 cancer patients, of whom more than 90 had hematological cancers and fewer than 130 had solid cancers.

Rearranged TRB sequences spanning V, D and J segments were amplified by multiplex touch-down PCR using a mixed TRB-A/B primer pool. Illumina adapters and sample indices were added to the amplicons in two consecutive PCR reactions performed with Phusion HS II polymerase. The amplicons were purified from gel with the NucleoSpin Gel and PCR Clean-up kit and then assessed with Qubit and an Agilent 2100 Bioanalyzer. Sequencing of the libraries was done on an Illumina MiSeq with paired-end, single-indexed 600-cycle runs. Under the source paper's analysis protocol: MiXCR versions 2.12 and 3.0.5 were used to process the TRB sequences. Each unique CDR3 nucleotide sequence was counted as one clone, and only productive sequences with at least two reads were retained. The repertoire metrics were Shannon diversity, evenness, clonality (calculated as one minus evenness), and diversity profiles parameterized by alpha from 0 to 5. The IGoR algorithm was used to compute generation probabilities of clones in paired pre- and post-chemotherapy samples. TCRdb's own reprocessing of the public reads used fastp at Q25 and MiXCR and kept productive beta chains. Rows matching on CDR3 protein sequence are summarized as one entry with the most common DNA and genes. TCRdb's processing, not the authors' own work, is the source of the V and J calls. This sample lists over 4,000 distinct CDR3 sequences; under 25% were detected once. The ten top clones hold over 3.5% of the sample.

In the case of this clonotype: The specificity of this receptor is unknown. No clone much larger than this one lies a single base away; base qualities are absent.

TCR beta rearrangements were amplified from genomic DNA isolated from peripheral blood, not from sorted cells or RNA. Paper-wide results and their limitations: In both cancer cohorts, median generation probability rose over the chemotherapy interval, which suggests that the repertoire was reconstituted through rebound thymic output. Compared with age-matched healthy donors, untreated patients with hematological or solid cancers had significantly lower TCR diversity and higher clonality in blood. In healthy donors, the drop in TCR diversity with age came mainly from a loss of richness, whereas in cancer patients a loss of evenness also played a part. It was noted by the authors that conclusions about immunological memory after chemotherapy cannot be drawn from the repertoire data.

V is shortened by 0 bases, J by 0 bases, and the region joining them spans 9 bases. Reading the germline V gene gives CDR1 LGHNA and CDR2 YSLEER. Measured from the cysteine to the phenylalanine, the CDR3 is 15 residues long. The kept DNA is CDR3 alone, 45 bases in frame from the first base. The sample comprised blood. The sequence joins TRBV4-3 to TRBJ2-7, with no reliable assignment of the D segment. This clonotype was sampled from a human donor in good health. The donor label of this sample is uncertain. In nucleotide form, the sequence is TGCGCCAGCAGCCAAGATCGATCTAGCTCCTACGAGCAGTACTTC. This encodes CASSQDRSSSYEQYF.